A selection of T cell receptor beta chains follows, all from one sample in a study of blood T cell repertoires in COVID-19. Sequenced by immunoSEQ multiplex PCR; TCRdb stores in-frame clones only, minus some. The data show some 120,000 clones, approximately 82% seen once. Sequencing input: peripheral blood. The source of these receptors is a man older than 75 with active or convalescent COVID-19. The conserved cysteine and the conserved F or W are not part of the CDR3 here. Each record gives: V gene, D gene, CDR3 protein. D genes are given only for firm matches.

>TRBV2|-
ASRVQGFYEQY
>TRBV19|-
ASSLEGGPQH
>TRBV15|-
ATSRDGAGVNEQF
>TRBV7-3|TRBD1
ASSKLGTGEETQY
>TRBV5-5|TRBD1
ASTLQGAVYEQY
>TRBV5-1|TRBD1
ASSLSGTVQETQY
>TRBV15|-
ATSTRHRVYEQY
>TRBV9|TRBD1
ASSVGDRNYGYT
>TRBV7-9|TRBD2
ASRTSGSYEQY
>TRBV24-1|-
ATSEGGSYEQY
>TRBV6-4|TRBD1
ASNPRDRVSPLH
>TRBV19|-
ASSIGGGGNQPQH